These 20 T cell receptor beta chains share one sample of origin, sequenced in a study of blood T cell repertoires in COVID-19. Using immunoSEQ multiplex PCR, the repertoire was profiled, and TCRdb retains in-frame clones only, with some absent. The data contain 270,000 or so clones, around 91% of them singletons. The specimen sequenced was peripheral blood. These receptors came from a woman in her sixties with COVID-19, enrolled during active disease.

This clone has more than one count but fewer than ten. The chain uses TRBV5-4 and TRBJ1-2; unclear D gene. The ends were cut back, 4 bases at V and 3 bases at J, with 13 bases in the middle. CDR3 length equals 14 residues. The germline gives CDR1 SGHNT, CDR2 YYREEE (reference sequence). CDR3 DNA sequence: TGTGCCAGCAGCCCAGGAGGCACTTACTATGGCTACACCTTC. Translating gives CASSPGGTYYGYTF.

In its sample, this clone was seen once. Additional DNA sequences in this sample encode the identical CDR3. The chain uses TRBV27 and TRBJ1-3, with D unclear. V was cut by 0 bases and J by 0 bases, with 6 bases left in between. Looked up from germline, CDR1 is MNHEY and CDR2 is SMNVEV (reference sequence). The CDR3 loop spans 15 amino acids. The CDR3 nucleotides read TGTGCCAGCAGTTTATCAGGGAGCTCTGGAAACACCATATATTTT. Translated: CASSLSGSSGNTIYF.

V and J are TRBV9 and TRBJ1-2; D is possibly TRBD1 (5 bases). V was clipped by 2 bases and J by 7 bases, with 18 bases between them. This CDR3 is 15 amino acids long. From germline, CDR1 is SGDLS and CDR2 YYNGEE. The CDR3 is CASSVGTGVVGGYTF. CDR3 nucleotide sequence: TGTGCCAGCAGCGTTGGGACGGGGGTTGTCGGTGGCTACACCTTC.

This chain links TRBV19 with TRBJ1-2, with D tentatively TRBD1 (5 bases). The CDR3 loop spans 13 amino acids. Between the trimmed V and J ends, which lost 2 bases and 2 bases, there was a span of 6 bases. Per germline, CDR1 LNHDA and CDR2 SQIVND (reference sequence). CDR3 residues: CASSIRGNYGYTF. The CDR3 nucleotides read TGTGCCAGTAGTATACGGGGGAACTATGGCTACACCTTC.

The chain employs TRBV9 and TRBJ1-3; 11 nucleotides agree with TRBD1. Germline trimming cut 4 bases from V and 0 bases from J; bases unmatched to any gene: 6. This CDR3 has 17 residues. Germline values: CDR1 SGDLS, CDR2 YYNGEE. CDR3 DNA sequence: TGTGCCAGCAGCTCAGGGACAGGGGGAAACTCTGGAAACACCATATATTTT. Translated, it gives CASSSGTGGNSGNTIYF.

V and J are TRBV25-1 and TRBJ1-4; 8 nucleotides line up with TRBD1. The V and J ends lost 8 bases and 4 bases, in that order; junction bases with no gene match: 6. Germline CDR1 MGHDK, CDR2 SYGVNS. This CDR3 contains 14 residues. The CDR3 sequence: CASAQGANNEKLFF. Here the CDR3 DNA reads TGTGCCAGCGCCCAGGGGGCCAATAATGAAAAACTGTTTTTT. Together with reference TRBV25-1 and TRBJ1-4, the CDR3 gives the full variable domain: EADIYQTPRYLVIGTGKKITLECSQTMGHDKMYWYQQDPGMELHLIHYSYGVNSTEKGDLSSESTVSRIRTEHFPLTLESARPSHTSQYLCASAQGANNEKLFFGSGTQLSVL.

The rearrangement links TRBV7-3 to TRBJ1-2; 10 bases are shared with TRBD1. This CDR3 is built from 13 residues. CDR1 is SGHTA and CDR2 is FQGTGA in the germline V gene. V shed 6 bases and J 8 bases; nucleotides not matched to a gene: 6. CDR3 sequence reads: CASRSGTGVGYTF. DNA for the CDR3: TGTGCCAGCAGGTCCGGGACAGGGGTAGGCTACACCTTC.

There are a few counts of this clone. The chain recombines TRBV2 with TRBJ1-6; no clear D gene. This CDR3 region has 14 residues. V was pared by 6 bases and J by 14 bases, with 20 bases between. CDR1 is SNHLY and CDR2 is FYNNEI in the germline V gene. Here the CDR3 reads CASSLSGKIETLHF. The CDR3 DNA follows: TGTGCCAGCAGCCTCTCGGGGAAGATCGAAACCCTCCACTTT.

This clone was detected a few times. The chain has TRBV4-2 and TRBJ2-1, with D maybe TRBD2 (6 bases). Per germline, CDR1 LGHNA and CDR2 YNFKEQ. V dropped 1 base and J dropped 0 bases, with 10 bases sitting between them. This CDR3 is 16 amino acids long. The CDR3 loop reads CASSQGGASSYNEQFF. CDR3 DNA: TGTGCCAGCAGCCAAGGCGGGGCAAGCTCCTACAATGAGCAGTTCTTC.

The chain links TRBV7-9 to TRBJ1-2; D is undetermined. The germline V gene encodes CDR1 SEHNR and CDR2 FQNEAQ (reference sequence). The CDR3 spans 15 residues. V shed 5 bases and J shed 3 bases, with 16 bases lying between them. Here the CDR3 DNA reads TGTGCCAGCAGCCCTCTCGAGGTGTCAGACTATGGCTACACCTTC. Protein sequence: CASSPLEVSDYGYTF. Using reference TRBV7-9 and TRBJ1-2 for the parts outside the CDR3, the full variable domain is DTGVSQNPRHKITKRGQNVTFRCDPISEHNRLYWYRQTLGQGPEFLTYFQNEAQLEKSRLLSDRFSAERPKGSFSTLEIQRTEQGDSAMYLCASSPLEVSDYGYTFGSGTRLTVV.

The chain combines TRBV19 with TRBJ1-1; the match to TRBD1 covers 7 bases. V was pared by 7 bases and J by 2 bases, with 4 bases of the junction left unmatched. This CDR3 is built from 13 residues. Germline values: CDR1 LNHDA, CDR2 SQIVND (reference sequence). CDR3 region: CASIRGTNTEAFF. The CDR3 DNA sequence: TGTGCCAGTATCAGGGGGACCAACACTGAAGCTTTCTTT. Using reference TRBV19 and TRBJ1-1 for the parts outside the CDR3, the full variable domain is DGGITQSPKYLFRKEGQNVTLSCEQNLNHDAMYWYRQDPGQGLRLIYYSQIVNDFQKGDIAEGYSVSREKKESFPLTVTSAQKNPTAFYLCASIRGTNTEAFFGQGTRLTVV.

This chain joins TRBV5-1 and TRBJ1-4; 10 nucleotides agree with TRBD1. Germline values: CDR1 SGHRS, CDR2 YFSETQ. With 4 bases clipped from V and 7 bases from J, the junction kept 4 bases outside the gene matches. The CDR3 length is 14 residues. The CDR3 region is CASSATGGVEKLFF. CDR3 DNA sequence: TGCGCCAGCAGCGCGACAGGGGGCGTTGAAAAACTGTTTTTT.

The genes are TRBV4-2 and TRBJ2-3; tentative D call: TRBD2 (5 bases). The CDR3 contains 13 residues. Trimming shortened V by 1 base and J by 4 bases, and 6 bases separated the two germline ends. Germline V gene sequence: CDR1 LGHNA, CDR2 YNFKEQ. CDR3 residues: CASSQGGSDTQYF. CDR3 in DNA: TGTGCCAGCAGCCAAGGAGGGTCAGATACGCAGTATTTT.

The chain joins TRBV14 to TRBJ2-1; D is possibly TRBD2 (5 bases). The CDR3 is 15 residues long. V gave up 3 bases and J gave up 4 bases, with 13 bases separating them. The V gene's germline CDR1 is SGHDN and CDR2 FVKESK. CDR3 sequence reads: CASSQWGDGYNEQFF. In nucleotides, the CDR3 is TGTGCCAGCAGCCAGTGGGGAGATGGATACAATGAGCAGTTCTTC.

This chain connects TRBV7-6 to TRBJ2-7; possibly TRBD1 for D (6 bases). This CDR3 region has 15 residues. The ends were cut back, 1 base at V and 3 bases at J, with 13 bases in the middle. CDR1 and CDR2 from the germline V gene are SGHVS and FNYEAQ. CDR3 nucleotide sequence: TGTGCCAGCAGCTTAGGGCTGGGGGCGGACTACGAGCAGTACTTC. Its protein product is CASSLGLGADYEQYF.

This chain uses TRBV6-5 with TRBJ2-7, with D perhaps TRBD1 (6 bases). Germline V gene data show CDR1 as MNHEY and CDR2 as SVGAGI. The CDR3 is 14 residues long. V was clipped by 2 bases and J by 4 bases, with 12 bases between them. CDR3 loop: CASSYGQIEYEQYF. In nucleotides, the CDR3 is TGTGCCAGCAGTTACGGACAGATTGAATACGAGCAGTACTTC.

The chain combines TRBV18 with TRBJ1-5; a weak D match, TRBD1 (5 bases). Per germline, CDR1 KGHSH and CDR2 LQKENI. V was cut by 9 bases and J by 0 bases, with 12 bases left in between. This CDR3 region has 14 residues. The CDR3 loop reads CASSQGLSNQPQHF. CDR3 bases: TGTGCCAGTAGCCAGGGCCTTAGCAATCAGCCCCAGCATTTT.

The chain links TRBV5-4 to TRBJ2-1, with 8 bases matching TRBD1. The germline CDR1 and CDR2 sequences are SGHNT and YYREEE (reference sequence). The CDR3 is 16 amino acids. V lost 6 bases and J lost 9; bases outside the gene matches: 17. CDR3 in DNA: TGTGCCAGCACCCCAACGGGCAGGGGGCCCTTAGGTGAGCAGTTCTTC. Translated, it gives CASTPTGRGPLGEQFF. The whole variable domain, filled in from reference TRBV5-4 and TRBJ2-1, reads ETGVTQSPTHLIKTRGQQVTLRCSSQSGHNTVSWYQQALGQGPQFIFQYYREEENGRGNFPPRFSGLQFPNYSSELNVNALELDDSALYLCASTPTGRGPLGEQFFGPGTRLTVL.

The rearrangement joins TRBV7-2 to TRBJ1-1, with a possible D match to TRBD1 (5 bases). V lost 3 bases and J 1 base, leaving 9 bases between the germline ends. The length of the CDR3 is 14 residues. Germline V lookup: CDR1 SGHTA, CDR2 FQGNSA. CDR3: CASSLEGPNTEAFF. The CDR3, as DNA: TGTGCCAGCAGCTTGGAGGGACCGAACACTGAAGCTTTCTTT. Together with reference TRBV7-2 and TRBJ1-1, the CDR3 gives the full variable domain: GAGVSQSPSNKVTEKGKDVELRCDPISGHTALYWYRQSLGQGLEFLIYFQGNSAPDKSGLPSDRFSAERTGGSVSTLTIQRTQQEDSAVYLCASSLEGPNTEAFFGQGTRLTVV.

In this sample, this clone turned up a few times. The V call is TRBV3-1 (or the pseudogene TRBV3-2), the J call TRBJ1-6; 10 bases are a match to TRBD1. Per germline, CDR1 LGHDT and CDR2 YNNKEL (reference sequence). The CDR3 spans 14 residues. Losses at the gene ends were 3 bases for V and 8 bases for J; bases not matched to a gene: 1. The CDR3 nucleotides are TGTGCCAGCAGCCATGGGACAGGGGATTCACCCCTCCACTTT. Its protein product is CASSHGTGDSPLHF.